The entry below gives a single T cell receptor beta chain sequence along with its context. The antigen remains unidentified. This CDR3 has 12 residues. The total RNA came straight from whole blood, and T cells were not sorted beforehand. The source of the sample is a study of monozygotic twins with inflammatory bowel disease. General study results and limits: In these data, no single strong IBD-associated signal or clonotype received support.

With eight separate reactions per sample, the authors made cDNA. Template-switch reactions added UMIs with a 6-nucleotide sample barcode. After re-calling the 5' RACE reads, TCRdb lists one entry per CDR3 protein, DNA absent. This repertoire comprises some 330,000 distinct CDR3 sequences; its ten largest clones make up 5.6%. The rearrangement links TRBV6-7 to TRBJ2-3; TCRdb indicates TRBD1, and absent DNA this call remains unverified. TRBV6-7 is an ORF, with its function uncertain. Sample: blood. The sequence came from a human donor with ulcerative colitis or Crohn's disease, or a healthy co-twin of an affected twin (not recorded which). The CDR3 is CAESGDTDTQYF.